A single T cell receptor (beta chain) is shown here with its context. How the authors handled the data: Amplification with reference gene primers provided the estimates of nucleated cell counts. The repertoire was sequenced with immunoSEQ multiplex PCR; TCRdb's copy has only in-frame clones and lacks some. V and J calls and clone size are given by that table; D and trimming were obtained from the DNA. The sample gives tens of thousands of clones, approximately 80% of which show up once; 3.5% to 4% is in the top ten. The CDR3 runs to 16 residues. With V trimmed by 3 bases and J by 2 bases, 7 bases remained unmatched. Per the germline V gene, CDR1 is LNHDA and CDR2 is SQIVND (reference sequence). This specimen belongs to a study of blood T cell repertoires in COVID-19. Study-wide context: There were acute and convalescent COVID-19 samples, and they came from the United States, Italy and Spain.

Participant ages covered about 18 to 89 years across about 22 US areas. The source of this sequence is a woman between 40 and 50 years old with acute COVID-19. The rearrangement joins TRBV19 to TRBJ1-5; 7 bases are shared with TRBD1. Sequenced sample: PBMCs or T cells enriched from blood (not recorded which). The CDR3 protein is CASSMTGLSGNQPQHF. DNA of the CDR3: TGTGCCAGTAGTATGACAGGGCTCTCCGGCAATCAGCCCCAGCATTTT.